This is a list of T cell receptor beta chains from one sample in a study of blood T cells in healthy people across ages. TCRdb used MiXCR to reprocess the 5' RACE reads, holding one entry per CDR3 protein. The repertoire consists of around 1.7 million distinct CDR3 sequences, with about 30% occurring once and the leading ten covering less than 9.5%. Sequenced material: blood. Receptors were obtained from a woman in her twenties or thirties in good health. CDR3s include the opening cysteine and the closing phenylalanine or tryptophan. The D gene is left open where the match is weak.

d_call: .; v_call: TRBV29-1; j_call: TRBJ2-4; cdr3_aa: CSGRGLQNIQYF
d_call: TRBD2; v_call: TRBV28; j_call: TRBJ2-3; cdr3_aa: CASTPISGVLGAQYF
d_call: .; v_call: TRBV7-2; j_call: TRBJ1-1; cdr3_aa: CASSSLGGSTEAFF
d_call: .; v_call: TRBV2; j_call: TRBJ2-3; cdr3_aa: CASSEGVEDTQYF
d_call: TRBD2; v_call: TRBV4-1; j_call: TRBJ2-2; cdr3_aa: CASSQRTSGGSGELFF
d_call: .; v_call: TRBV4-1; j_call: TRBJ1-5; cdr3_aa: CASSQVCPNQPQHF
d_call: TRBD2; v_call: TRBV5-1; j_call: .; cdr3_aa: CASSDGGLAVYEQYF
d_call: .; v_call: TRBV7-2; j_call: TRBJ2-7; cdr3_aa: CASSAQAGRSNYEQYF
d_call: .; v_call: TRBV29-1; j_call: TRBJ2-5; cdr3_aa: CSVGDGKTQYF
d_call: .; v_call: TRBV28; j_call: TRBJ1-2; cdr3_aa: CASTREAGYTF
d_call: TRBD2; v_call: TRBV7-2; j_call: TRBJ2-7; cdr3_aa: CASSRNMGGMGSEQYF
d_call: .; v_call: TRBV9; j_call: TRBJ1-4; cdr3_aa: CASSARFDSNEKLFF
d_call: TRBD1; v_call: TRBV5-1; j_call: TRBJ1-5; cdr3_aa: CASSPAGTGGGQPQHF
d_call: .; v_call: TRBV28; j_call: .; cdr3_aa: CASTSTGSTDYEQYF
d_call: .; v_call: TRBV2; j_call: TRBJ1-4; cdr3_aa: CASEMGARGKLFF
d_call: .; v_call: TRBV29-1; j_call: TRBJ1-5; cdr3_aa: CSVGSGGVEPQHF
d_call: .; v_call: TRBV10-3; j_call: TRBJ1-2; cdr3_aa: CAISDRGGMTGDYGYTF
d_call: TRBD2; v_call: TRBV20-1; j_call: TRBJ2-7; cdr3_aa: CSAGKREASYEQYF
d_call: .; v_call: TRBV6-6; j_call: TRBJ1-1; cdr3_aa: CASSILGSRAEAFF
d_call: TRBD2; v_call: TRBV30; j_call: TRBJ2-1; cdr3_aa: CAWSPPGTSSCNEQFF
d_call: .; v_call: TRBV18; j_call: TRBJ2-7; cdr3_aa: CASSPDSGSVYEQYF
d_call: TRBD2; v_call: TRBV20-1; j_call: TRBJ2-6; cdr3_aa: CSARETSGYSGANVLTF
d_call: .; v_call: TRBV7-2; j_call: TRBJ2-1; cdr3_aa: CASSREGTTTYNEQFF
d_call: .; v_call: TRBV12-3/TRBV12-4; j_call: TRBJ1-1; cdr3_aa: CASSPELSANTEAFF
d_call: TRBD1; v_call: TRBV12-3/TRBV12-4; j_call: TRBJ1-2; cdr3_aa: CASSRDRGNYGYTF
d_call: .; v_call: TRBV7-2; j_call: TRBJ1-6; cdr3_aa: CASSLGVVTINSPLHF
d_call: .; v_call: TRBV6-6; j_call: TRBJ1-4; cdr3_aa: CASSFLIGEKLFF
d_call: .; v_call: TRBV7-8; j_call: TRBJ2-1; cdr3_aa: CASTTLFRGSGNEQFF
d_call: .; v_call: TRBV28; j_call: TRBJ2-6; cdr3_aa: CTSSFRSFSGANVLTF
d_call: TRBD1; v_call: TRBV12-3/TRBV12-4; j_call: TRBJ1-5; cdr3_aa: CASSFRDRGRKGNQPQHF
d_call: .; v_call: TRBV28; j_call: TRBJ2-3; cdr3_aa: CASSLRGPRGTDTQYF
d_call: .; v_call: TRBV15; j_call: TRBJ1-2; cdr3_aa: CTTSRDRAQDGYTF
d_call: .; v_call: TRBV12-3/TRBV12-4; j_call: TRBJ1-1; cdr3_aa: CASSPRGVLNTEAFF
d_call: TRBD2; v_call: TRBV27; j_call: TRBJ2-7; cdr3_aa: CASKRGGSYEQYF
d_call: TRBD1; v_call: TRBV10-3; j_call: TRBJ2-5; cdr3_aa: CAISESKGQGETQYF
d_call: .; v_call: TRBV2; j_call: TRBJ2-7; cdr3_aa: CASIRTGKQYF
d_call: TRBD1; v_call: TRBV15; j_call: TRBJ2-2; cdr3_aa: CATSSGDRNTGELFF
d_call: .; v_call: TRBV9; j_call: TRBJ2-1; cdr3_aa: CASSVGAKDEQFF
d_call: TRBD2; v_call: TRBV12-3/TRBV12-4; j_call: TRBJ2-7; cdr3_aa: CASSFVLADGRNEQYF
d_call: .; v_call: TRBV5-1; j_call: TRBJ1-4; cdr3_aa: CASSSGEAYNEKLFF
d_call: .; v_call: TRBV5-5; j_call: TRBJ2-3; cdr3_aa: CASSLRPPSADTQYF
d_call: .; v_call: TRBV20-1; j_call: TRBJ1-4; cdr3_aa: CSVIQATNEKLFF
d_call: .; v_call: TRBV5-1; j_call: TRBJ1-4; cdr3_aa: CASSLEGGKLFF
d_call: TRBD1; v_call: TRBV7-2; j_call: TRBJ1-3; cdr3_aa: CASSHRQGRSANTIYF
d_call: .; v_call: TRBV30; j_call: TRBJ2-5; cdr3_aa: CAWSDGTGDQTQYF
d_call: .; v_call: TRBV25-1; j_call: TRBJ1-6; cdr3_aa: CASSELPEGRYNSPLHF
d_call: .; v_call: TRBV4-1; j_call: TRBJ2-3; cdr3_aa: CASSQEKGLPSTDTQYF
d_call: TRBD1; v_call: TRBV12-3/TRBV12-4; j_call: TRBJ1-4; cdr3_aa: CASSPQGQELFF
d_call: .; v_call: TRBV29-1; j_call: TRBJ2-1; cdr3_aa: CSVSRGLGSYNEQFF
d_call: TRBD1; v_call: TRBV16; j_call: TRBJ2-1; cdr3_aa: CASSQTGTARNEQFF
d_call: .; v_call: TRBV9; j_call: TRBJ1-1; cdr3_aa: CASSVGGGAITEAFF
d_call: .; v_call: TRBV7-2; j_call: TRBJ2-3; cdr3_aa: CASSLQRTASTDTQYF
d_call: .; v_call: TRBV25-1; j_call: TRBJ2-3; cdr3_aa: CASSRGWRDTQYF
d_call: TRBD2; v_call: TRBV30; j_call: TRBJ2-1; cdr3_aa: CAWSSSGGLLQFF
d_call: TRBD2; v_call: TRBV6-2/TRBV6-3; j_call: TRBJ2-1; cdr3_aa: CASSSSGRVSNEQFF
d_call: TRBD1; v_call: TRBV29-1; j_call: TRBJ2-5; cdr3_aa: CSADRARETQYF
d_call: .; v_call: TRBV2; j_call: TRBJ1-2; cdr3_aa: CASRGETGLYGYTF
d_call: .; v_call: TRBV7-6; j_call: TRBJ2-5; cdr3_aa: CASSWGDRYNEQYF
d_call: TRBD2; v_call: TRBV25-1; j_call: TRBJ2-5; cdr3_aa: CASSRFWTSDETQYF
d_call: .; v_call: TRBV6-7; j_call: .; cdr3_aa: CARAPGPCDEQYF